The subject of this entry is one T cell receptor beta chain. The source of the sample is a study of shared clonotypes between healthy human individuals. The V end lost 5 bases, the J end lost 2 bases, and 12 bases lay between the germline ends. The germline V gene encodes CDR1 SSHAT and CDR2 FNYEAQ (reference sequence). The CDR3 spans 14 residues. Using about 0.2 ug DNA, tens of thousands of T cell genomes, the sorted-subset replicate PCRs were run. Repertoires were generated with immunoSEQ multiplex PCR, while TCRdb's copy carries only in-frame clones and drops some. The table shows fewer than 200,000 clones, with about 68% occurring only once.

This TCR derives from a man aged 25 to 40 in good health. The sequenced sample consisted of memory CD4+ T cells sorted from blood. As for subset: CD45RA-negative fraction. The chain joins TRBV7-7 to TRBJ2-5, with a tentative D call TRBD1 (6 bases). In DNA form, the CDR3 reads TGTGCCAGCAGCAAACGAGGACAGCAAGAGACCCAGTACTTC. Translated, it gives CASSKRGQQETQYF. The variable domain in full, completed from reference TRBV7-7 and TRBJ2-5, reads GAGVSQSPRYKVTKRGQDVTLRCDPISSHATLYWYQQALGQGPEFLTYFNYEAQPDKSGLPSDRFSAERPEGSISTLTIQRTEQRDSAMYRCASSKRGQQETQYFGPGTRLLVL.